The present entry profiles one TCR beta chain with its context. Antigen specificity is unknown. The sample originates from a study of cytomegalovirus exposure and HLA in healthy donors. CDR3 length: 14 amino acids. From germline, CDR1 is SEHNR and CDR2 FQNEAQ (reference sequence). The V end lost 5 bases, the J end lost 4 bases, and 15 bases lay between the germline ends. Using immunoSEQ multiplex PCR, the repertoire was profiled, and TCRdb retains in-frame clones only, with some absent. The sample carries fewer than 100,000 clones, 94% recorded once. The study's findings and limits: In vitro testing confirmed a few CMV-associated chains as specific for CMV antigens. Reports indicated that the classifier achieved high specificity and sensitivity in diagnosing cytomegalovirus status.

The sample was PBMCs. This TCR was sampled from a woman younger than 30 in good health and CMV-seronegative. This chain joins TRBV7-9 and TRBJ2-7; D might be TRBD1 (5 bases). The DNA of the CDR3 is TGTGCCAGCAGCCCCCCAGGGCGCACTTACGAGCAGTACTTC. Its protein product is CASSPPGRTYEQYF.